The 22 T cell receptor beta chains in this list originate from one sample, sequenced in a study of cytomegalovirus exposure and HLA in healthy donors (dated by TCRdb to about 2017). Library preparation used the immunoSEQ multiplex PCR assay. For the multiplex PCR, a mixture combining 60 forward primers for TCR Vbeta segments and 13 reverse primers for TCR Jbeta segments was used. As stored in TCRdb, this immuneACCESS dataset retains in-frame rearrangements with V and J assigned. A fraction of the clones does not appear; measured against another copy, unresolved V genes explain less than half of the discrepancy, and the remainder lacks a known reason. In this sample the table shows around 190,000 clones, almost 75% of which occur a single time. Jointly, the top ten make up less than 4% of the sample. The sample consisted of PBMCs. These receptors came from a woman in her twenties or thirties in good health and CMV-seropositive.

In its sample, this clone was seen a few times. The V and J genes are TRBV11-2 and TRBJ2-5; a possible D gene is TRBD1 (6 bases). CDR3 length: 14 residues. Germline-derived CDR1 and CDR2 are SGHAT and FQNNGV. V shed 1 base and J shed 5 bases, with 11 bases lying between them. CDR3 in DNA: TGTGCCAGCAGCTTAGGGACAGACACGGAGACCCAGTACTTC. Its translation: CASSLGTDTETQYF.

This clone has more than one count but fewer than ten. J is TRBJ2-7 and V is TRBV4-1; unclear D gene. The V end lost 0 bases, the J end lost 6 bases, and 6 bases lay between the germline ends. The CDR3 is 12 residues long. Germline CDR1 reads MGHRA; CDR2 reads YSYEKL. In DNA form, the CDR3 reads TGCGCCAGCAGCCAAGATCCCCTCGAGCAGTACTTC. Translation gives CASSQDPLEQYF.

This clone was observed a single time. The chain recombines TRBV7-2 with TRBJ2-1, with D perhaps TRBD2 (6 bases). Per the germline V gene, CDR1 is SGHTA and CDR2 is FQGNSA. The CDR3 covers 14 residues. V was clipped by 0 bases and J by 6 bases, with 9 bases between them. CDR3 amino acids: CASSLAGGSNEQFF. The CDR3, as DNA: TGTGCCAGCAGCTTAGCGGGGGGTTCCAATGAGCAGTTCTTC.

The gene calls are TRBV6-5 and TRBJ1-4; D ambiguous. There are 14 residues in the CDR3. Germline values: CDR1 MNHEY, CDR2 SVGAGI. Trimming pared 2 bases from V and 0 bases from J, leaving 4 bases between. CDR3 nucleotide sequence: TGTGCCAGCAGTTACAGCGCAACTAATGAAAAACTGTTTTTT. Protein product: CASSYSATNEKLFF.

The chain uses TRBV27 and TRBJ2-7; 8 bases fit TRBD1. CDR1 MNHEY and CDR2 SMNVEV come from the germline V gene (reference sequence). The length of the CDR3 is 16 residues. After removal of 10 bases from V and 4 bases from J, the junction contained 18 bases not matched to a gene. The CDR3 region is CATRLTGTGVIYEQYF. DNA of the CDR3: TGTGCCACCCGACTTACCGGGACAGGAGTAATTTACGAGCAGTACTTC.

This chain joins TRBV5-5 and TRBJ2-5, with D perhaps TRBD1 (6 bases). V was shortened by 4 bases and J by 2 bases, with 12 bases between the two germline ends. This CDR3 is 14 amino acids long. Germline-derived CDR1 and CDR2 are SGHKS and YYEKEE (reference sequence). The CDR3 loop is CASSRGTTQETQYF. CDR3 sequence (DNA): TGTGCCAGCAGCAGAGGGACAACTCAAGAGACCCAGTACTTC. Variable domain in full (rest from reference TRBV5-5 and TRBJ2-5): DAGVTQSPTHLIKTRGQQVTLRCSPISGHKSVSWYQQVLGQGPQFIFQYYEKEERGRGNFPDRFSARQFPNYSSELNVNALLLGDSALYLCASSRGTTQETQYFGPGTRLLVL.

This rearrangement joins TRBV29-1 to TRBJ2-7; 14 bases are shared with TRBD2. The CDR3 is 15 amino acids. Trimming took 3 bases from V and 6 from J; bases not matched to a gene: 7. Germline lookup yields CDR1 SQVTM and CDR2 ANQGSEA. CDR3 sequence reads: CSVDPGTSGSFEQYF. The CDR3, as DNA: TGCAGCGTTGACCCTGGGACTAGCGGGAGTTTCGAGCAGTACTTC.

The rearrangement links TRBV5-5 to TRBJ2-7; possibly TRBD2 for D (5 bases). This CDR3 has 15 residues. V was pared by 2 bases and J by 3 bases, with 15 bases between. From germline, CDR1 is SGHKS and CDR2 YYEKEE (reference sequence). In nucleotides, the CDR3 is TGTGCCAGCAGCTTCGGAGGCGAGGAGTTCTACGAGCAGTACTTC. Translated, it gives CASSFGGEEFYEQYF.

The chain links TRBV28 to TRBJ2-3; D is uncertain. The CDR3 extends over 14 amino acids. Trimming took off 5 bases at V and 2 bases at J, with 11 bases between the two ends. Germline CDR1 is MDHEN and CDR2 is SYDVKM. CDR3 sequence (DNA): TGTGCCAGCAGTCAAAGCGTCAACACAGATACGCAGTATTTT. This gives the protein CASSQSVNTDTQYF.

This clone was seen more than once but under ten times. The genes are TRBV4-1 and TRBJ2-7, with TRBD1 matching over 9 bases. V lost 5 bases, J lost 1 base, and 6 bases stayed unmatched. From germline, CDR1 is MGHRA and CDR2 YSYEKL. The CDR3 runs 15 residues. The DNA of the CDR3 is TGCGCCAGCAGCGAGACAGGGGGGGAATCCTACGAGCAGTACTTC. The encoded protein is CASSETGGESYEQYF.

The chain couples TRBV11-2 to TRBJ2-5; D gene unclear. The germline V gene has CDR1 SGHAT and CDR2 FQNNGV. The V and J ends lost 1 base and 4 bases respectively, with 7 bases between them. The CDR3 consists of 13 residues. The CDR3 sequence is CASSLGGPETQYF. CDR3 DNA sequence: TGTGCCAGCAGCTTAGGTGGGCCAGAGACCCAGTACTTC.

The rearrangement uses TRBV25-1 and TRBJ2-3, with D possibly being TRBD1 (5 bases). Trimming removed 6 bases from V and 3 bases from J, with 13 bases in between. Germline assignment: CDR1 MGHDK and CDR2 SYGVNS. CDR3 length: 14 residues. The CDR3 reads CASSPRVATDTQYF. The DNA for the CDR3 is TGTGCCAGCAGCCCCAGGGTTGCGACAGATACGCAGTATTTT. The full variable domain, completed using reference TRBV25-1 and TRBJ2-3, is EADIYQTPRYLVIGTGKKITLECSQTMGHDKMYWYQQDPGMELHLIHYSYGVNSTEKGDLSSESTVSRIRTEHFPLTLESARPSHTSQYLCASSPRVATDTQYFGPGTRLTVL.

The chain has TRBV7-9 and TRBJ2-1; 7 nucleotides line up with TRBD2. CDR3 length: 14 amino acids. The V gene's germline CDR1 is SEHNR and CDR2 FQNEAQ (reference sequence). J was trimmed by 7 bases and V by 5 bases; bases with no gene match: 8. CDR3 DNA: TGTGCCAGCAGCATATCGAGTAGCGGGAATGAGCAGTTCTTC. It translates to CASSISSSGNEQFF.

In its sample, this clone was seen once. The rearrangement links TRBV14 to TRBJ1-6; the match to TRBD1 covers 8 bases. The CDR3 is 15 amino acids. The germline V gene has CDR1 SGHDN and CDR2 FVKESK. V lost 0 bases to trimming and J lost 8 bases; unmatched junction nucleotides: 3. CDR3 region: CASSQDLQGDSPLHF. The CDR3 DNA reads TGTGCCAGCAGCCAAGATCTACAGGGGGATTCACCCCTCCACTTT.

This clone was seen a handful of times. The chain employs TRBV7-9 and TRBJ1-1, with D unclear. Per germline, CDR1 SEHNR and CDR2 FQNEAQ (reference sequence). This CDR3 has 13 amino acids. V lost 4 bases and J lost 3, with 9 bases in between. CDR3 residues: CASSYSLDTEAFF. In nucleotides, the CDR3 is TGTGCCAGCAGCTACTCCTTGGACACTGAAGCTTTCTTT.

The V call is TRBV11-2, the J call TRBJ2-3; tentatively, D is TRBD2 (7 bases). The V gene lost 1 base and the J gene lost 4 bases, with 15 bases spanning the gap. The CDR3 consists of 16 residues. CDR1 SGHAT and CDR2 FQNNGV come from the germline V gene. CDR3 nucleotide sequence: TGTGCCAGCAGCTTAGCCGGTGGGGGGGCATCAGATACGCAGTATTTT. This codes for CASSLAGGGASDTQYF. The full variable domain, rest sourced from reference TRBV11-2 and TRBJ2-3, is EAGVAQSPRYKIIEKRQSVAFWCNPISGHATLYWYQQILGQGPKLLIQFQNNGVVDDSQLPKDRFSAERLKGVDSTLKIQPAKLEDSAVYLCASSLAGGGASDTQYFGPGTRLTVL.

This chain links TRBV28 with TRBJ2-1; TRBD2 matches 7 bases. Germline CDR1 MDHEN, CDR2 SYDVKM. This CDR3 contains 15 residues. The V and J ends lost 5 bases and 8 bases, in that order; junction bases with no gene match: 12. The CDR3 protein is CASSPYREAKDEQFF. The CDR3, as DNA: TGTGCCAGCAGTCCTTACCGGGAGGCGAAGGATGAGCAGTTCTTC.

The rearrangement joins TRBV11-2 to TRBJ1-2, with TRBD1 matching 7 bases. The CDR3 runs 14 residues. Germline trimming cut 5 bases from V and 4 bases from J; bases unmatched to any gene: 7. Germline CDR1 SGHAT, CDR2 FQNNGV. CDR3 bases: TGTGCCAGCAGCACGAACAGGGGCAGCTATGGCTACACCTTC. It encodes CASSTNRGSYGYTF.

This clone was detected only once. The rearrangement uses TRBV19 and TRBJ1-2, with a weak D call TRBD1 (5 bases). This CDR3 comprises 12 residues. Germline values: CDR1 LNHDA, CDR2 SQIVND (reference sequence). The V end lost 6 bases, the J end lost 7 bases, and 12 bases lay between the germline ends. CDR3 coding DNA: TGTGCCAGTAGCTACCAGGGAGGTGGCTACACCTTC. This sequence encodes CASSYQGGGYTF.

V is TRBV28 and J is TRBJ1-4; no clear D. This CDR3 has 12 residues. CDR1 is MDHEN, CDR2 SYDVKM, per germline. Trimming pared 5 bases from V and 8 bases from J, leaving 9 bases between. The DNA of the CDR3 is TGTGCCAGCAGTCCCGTAACAGAAAAACTGTTTTTT. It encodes CASSPVTEKLFF.

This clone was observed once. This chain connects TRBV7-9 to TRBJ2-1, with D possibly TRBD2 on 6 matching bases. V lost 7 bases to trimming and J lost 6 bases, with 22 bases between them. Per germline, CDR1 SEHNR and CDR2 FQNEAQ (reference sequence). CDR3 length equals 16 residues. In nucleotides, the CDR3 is TGTGCCAGCACCGTTCCCGGGGGACTTCTCTCCAATGAGCAGTTCTTC. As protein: CASTVPGGLLSNEQFF.

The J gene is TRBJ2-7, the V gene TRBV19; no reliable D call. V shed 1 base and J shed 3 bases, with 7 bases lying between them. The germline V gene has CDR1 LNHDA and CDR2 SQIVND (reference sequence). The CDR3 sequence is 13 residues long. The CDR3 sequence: CASSIAQDYEQYF. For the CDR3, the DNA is TGTGCCAGTAGTATAGCCCAGGACTACGAGCAGTACTTC. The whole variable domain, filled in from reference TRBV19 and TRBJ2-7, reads DGGITQSPKYLFRKEGQNVTLSCEQNLNHDAMYWYRQDPGQGLRLIYYSQIVNDFQKGDIAEGYSVSREKKESFPLTVTSAQKNPTAFYLCASSIAQDYEQYFGPGTRLTVT.